Sequencing of this T cell receptor (beta chain) was carried out in a study of molecular identifiers for immune sequencing clone quantification. Across the study: Four of five splits of RNA from 20,000 or 100,000 naive CD8 cells were sequenced in replicates. General study points: Jurkat TCR RNA spiked in from one cell (amid more than 850,000 naive cells) was reportedly detectable.

V lost 5 bases, J lost 6 bases, and 9 bases stayed unmatched. Germline V gene lookup returns CDR1 PRHDT and CDR2 FYEKMQ (reference sequence). This CDR3 region has 15 residues. This clonotype was seen at least ten times. The antigen is not known. For naive CD8 T cells, sorting used the CD8+CD4-CCR7+CD45RA+ phenotype. Bulk TCR libraries were made with methods that had been previously described and with listed TCR primers. MiXCR, run by TCRdb on the PCR reads, gives a single entry per CDR3 protein. The table shows 300,000 to 400,000 distinct CDR3 sequences, with under 25% occurring only once. The chain is built from TRBV13 and TRBJ2-1; 8 positions match TRBD2. The clonotype originates from a human donor in good health. Some libraries in this study had Jurkat cell RNA spiked in. Input material: naive CD8+ T cells from blood, with Jurkat cell RNA spiked in. Indicated subset: FACS-sorted CD8+CD4-CCR7+CD45RA+ naive T cells. The DNA of the CDR3 is TGTGCCAGCAGCCAAACTAGCAGCGGGGGCAATGAGCAGTTCTTC. Translation gives CASSQTSSGGNEQFF.